The clone carrying this T cell receptor beta chain appeared once. This record comes from a study of T cells in tuberculosis. Sequencing used immunoSEQ multiplex PCR; TCRdb keeps in-frame clones, though not all of them. Of about 33,000 clones listed, 70% to 90% are singletons. This sample's time point: new active TB diagnosis, blood taken before or within 7 days of starting treatment. Each donor contributed around 100,000 T cells on average, unsorted. The CDR3 has 14 residues. V trimming: 0 bases; J trimming: 8 bases; junction bases outside the gene matches: 4. Germline loops: CDR1 MNHEY, CDR2 SMNVEV (reference sequence).

This clonotype originated in an adult with tuberculosis. This chain connects TRBV27 to TRBJ2-1; 7 bases are shared with TRBD1. This specimen consisted of PBMCs, obtained at tuberculosis diagnosis. The CDR3: CASSLSRGRDEQFF. The CDR3 nucleotides read TGTGCCAGCAGTTTATCGAGGGGGCGGGATGAGCAGTTCTTC.